This TCR beta chain was found in a study of T-cell memory formation after mild COVID-19. Overall study: In these data, TCR clusters were largely donor specific. Study results and limitations: Researchers could not confirm that second-wave clones peaking on day 37 targeted SARS-CoV-2. Clones which contracted sat mainly in CM and EM if CD4+, and in EMRA if CD8+.

This CDR3 has 15 amino acids. Germline CDR1 reads SGHVS; CDR2 reads FNYEAQ. With 5 bases removed from V and 3 bases from J, the gap between germline ends came to 14 bases. TCRdb processed the 5' RACE reads anew with MiXCR; each CDR3 protein has one entry. The table shows over 10,000 distinct CDR3 sequences, with approximately 15% occurring only once. Ten or more counts support this clonotype. Its antigen is undetermined. The rearrangement uses TRBV7-6 and TRBJ2-4, with a tentative D call TRBD2 (5 bases). The TCR originated in a man between 18 and 35 years old who had mild COVID-19 (a few samples of this study predate the infection). Cell type and time point are not known. Sequencing used PBMCs or a T cell subset sorted from them (not recorded which). CDR3 amino acids: CASSPGELGKNIQYF. Here the CDR3 DNA reads TGTGCCAGCAGCCCCGGGGAATTAGGCAAAAACATTCAGTACTTC.